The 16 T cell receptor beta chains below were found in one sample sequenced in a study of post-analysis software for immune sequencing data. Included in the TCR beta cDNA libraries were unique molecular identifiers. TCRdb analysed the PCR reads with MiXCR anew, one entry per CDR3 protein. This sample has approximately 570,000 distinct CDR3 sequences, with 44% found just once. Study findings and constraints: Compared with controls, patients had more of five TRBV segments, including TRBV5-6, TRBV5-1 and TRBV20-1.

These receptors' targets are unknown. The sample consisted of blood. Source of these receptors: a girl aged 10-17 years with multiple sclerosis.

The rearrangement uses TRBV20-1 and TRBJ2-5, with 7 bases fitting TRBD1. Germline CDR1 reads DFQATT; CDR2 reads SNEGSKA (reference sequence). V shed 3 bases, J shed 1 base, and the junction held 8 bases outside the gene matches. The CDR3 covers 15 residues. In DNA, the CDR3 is TGCAGTGCTAGGGGAGCAGGGGGAATCCAAGAGACCCAGTACTTC. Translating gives CSARGAGGIQETQYF.

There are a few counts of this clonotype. CDR3 nucleotide sequence: TGCGCCAGCAGCCAAGGTGTTGTTGACGAGCAGTACTTC. Translation: CASSQGVVDEQYF. V is TRBV4-1 and J is TRBJ2-7; no reliable D call. Per the germline V gene, CDR1 is MGHRA and CDR2 is YSYEKL. CDR3 length: 13 amino acids. The V end lost 1 base, the J end lost 5 bases, and 9 bases lay between the germline ends.

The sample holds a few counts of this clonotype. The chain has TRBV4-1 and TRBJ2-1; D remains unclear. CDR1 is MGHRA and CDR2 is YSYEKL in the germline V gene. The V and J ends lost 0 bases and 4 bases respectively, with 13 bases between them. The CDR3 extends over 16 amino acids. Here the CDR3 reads CASSQEGLTFYNEQFF. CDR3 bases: TGCGCCAGCAGCCAAGAGGGTCTTACTTTTTACAATGAGCAGTTCTTC.

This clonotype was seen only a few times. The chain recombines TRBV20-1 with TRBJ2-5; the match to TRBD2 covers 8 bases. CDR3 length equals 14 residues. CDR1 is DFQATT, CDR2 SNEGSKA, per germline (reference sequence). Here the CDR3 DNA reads TGCAGAAACCCCGTTAGGCGGGAGGTAAATGAGCAGTACTTC. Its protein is CRNPVRREVNEQYF.

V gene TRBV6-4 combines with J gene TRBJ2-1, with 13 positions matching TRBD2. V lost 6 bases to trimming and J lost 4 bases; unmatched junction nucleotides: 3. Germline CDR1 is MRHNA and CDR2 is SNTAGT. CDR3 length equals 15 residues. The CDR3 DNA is TGTGCCAGCAGAGAGGGACTAGCGGGGTACAATGAGCAGTTCTTC. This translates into CASREGLAGYNEQFF.

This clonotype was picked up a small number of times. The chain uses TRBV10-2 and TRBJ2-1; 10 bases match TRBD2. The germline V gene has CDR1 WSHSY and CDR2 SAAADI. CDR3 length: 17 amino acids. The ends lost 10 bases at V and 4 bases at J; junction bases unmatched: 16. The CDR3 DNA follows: TGCGCCACATCCTCAGGACTAGCGGCCCCCCTTTACAATGAGCAGTTCTTC. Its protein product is CATSSGLAAPLYNEQFF.

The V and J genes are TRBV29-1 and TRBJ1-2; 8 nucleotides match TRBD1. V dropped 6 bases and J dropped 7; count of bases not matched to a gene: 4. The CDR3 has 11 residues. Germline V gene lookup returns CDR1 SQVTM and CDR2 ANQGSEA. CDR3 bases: TGCAGCGTCCGGACAGGGTCTGGCTACACCTTC. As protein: CSVRTGSGYTF.

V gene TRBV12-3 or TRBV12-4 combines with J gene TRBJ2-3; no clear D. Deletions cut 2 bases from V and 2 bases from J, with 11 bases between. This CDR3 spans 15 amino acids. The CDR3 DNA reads TGTGCCAGCAGTTTATCCGGCTTCCTCACAGATACGCAGTATTTT. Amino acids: CASSLSGFLTDTQYF.

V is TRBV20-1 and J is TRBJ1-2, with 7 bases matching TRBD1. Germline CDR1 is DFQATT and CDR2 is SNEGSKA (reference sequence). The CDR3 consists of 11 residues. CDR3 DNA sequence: TGCACCTTTCAGGGGGACTATGGCTACACCTTC. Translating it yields CTFQGDYGYTF.

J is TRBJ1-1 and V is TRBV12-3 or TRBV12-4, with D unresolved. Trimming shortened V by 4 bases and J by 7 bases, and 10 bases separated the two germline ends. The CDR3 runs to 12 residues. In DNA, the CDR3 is TGTGCCAGCAGTTCTACGACGGGTGAAGCTTTCTTT. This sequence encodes CASSSTTGEAFF.

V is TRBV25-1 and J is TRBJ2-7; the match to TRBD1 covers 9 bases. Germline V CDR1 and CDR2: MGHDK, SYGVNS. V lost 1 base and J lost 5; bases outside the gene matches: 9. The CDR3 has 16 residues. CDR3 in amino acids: CASSESPGTGRHEQYF. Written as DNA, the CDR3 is TGTGCCAGCAGTGAATCACCCGGGACAGGGAGGCACGAGCAGTACTTC.

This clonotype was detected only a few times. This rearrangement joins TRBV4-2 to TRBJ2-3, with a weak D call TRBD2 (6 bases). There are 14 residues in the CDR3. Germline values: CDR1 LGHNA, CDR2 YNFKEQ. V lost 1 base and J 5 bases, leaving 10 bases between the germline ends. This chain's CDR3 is CASSQGREGDTQYF. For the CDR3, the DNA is TGTGCCAGCAGCCAAGGGCGGGAAGGAGATACGCAGTATTTT.

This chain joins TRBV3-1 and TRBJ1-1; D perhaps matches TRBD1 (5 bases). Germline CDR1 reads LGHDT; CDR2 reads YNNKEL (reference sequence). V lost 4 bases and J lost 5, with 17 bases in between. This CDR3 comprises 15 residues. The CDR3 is CASSLTGTSGTEAFF. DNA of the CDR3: TGTGCCAGCAGCCTAACCGGGACCTCGGGGACTGAAGCTTTCTTT. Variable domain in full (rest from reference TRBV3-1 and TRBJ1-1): DTAVSQTPKYLVTQMGNDKSIKCEQNLGHDTMYWYKQDSKKFLKIMFSYNNKELIINETVPNRFSPKSPDKAHLNLHINSLELGDSAVYFCASSLTGTSGTEAFFGQGTRLTVV.

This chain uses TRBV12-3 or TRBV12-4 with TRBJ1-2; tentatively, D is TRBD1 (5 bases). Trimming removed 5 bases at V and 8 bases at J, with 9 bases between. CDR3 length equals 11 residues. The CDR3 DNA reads TGTGCCAGCAGTGTTGGGGGAGGCTACACCTTC. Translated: CASSVGGGYTF.

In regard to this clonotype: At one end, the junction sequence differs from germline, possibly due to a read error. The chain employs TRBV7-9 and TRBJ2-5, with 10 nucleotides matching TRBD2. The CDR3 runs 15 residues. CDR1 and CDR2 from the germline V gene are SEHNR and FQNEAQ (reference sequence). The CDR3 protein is CASSLAGERQETQYF. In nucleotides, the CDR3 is TGTGCCAGCAGCCTAGCGGGAGAACGGCAAGAGACCCAGTACTTC.

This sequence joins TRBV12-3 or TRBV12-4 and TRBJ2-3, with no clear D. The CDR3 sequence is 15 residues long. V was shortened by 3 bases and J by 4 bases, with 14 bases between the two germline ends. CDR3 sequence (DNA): TGTGCCAGCAGTTTGAGCGCCACGACCGCAGATACGCAGTATTTT. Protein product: CASSLSATTADTQYF.